The sequence of this TCR beta chain was determined in a study of T cells in Graves' hyperthyroidism and ophthalmopathy. Using RNA transcripts as the source, TCR beta CDR3 regions were amplified. Researchers ran a first-round RT-PCR on the TCR CDR3 using the HTBI primer set. TCRdb called the multiplex PCR reads again in MiXCR, with one record for every CDR3 protein. The sample has hundreds of thousands of distinct CDR3 sequences, 20% seen once. General study points: In blood, most of the thyroid clonotypes expanded above 0.001 were also present. Median prediction lead before ophthalmopathy onset was 5.5 to 7 months with the model.

Clinicians diagnosed patients from clinical symptoms, serum thyroxine and TRAb, thyroid ultrasound and orbital computed tomography. Germline loops: CDR1 MNHEY, CDR2 SVGAGI. The V gene lost 2 bases and the J gene lost 8 bases, with 12 bases spanning the gap. The CDR3 sequence is 13 residues long. This clonotype was seen a few times. Its target is not known. What was sequenced was blood. The V gene is TRBV6-5, the J gene TRBJ1-1; tentative D call: TRBD1 (6 bases). This clonotype originated in a man between 25 and 39 years old with Graves' ophthalmopathy. The CDR3 coding sequence is TGTGCCAGCAGTTACGATCATGGGACAGAAGCTTTCTTT. Translation gives CASSYDHGTEAFF.